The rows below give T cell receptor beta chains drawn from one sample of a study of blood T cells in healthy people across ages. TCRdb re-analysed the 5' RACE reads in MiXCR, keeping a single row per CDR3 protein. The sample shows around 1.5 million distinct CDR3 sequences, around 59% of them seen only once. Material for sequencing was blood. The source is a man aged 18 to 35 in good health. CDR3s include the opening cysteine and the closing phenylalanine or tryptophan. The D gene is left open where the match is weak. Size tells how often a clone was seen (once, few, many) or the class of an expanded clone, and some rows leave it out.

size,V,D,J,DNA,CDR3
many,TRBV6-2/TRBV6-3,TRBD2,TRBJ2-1,TGTGCCAGCAAAGCGGGGGGGGACTACAATGAGCAGTTCTTC,CASKAGGDYNEQFF
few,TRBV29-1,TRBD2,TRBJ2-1,TGCAGCGTAGGCGGGACTAGCGGAACCAATGAGCAGTTCTTC,CSVGGTSGTNEQFF
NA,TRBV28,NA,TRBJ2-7,TGTGCCAGCAGCGACCTCGACCCAAACTCTTACGAGCAGTACTTC,CASSDLDPNSYEQYF
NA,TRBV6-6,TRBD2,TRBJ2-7,TGTGCCAGCAGTTACTCGGGGTTTGCGGGGGAAATCTACGAGCAGTACTTC,CASSYSGFAGEIYEQYF
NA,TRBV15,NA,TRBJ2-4,TGTGCCACCAGAAGAGATCGGGGGGCCACAAACATTCAGTACTTC,CATRRDRGATNIQYF
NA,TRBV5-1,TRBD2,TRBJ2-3,TGCGCCAGCAGCACGAGGACTAGCGGGACTAGCACAGATACGCAGTATTTT,CASSTRTSGTSTDTQYF
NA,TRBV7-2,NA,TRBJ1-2,TGTGCCAGCAGCACCGCAGGCGTATTCTATGGCTACACCTTC,CASSTAGVFYGYTF
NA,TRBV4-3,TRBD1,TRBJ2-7,TGCGCCAGCAGCCAAGGAGGGACAGGGGTATCCTACGAGCAGTACTTC,CASSQGGTGVSYEQYF
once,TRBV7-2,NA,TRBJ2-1,TGTGCCAGCAGCTCAGTAAGGGGTAATGAGCAGTTCTTC,CASSSVRGNEQFF
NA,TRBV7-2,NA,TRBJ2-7,TGTGCCAGCAGCACAGGGAACTTCTACGAGCAGTACTTC,CASSTGNFYEQYF
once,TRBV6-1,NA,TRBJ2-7,TGTGCCAGCAAAGTGAGGGGAGTCCCCTACGAGCAGTACTTC,CASKVRGVPYEQYF
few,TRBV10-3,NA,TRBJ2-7,TGTGCCATCAGTGAGGAGCCCTACGAGCAGTACTTC,CAISEEPYEQYF
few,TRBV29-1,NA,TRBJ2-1,TGCAGCGTTGGGAATAGCGGTTACAATGAGCAGTTCTTC,CSVGNSGYNEQFF
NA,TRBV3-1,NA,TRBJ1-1,TGTGCCAGCAGCCAAGGACAGGTTTTGAACACTGAAGCTTTCTTT,CASSQGQVLNTEAFF
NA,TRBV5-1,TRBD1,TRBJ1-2,TGCGCCAGCAGCTTTATCCAACAGGGGTCTGGCTACACCTTC,CASSFIQQGSGYTF
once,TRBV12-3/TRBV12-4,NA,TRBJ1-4,TGTGCCAGCAGACCTTCACCGCCAGGGGAAAAACTGTTTTTT,CASRPSPPGEKLFF
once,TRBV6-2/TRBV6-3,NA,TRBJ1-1,TGTGCCAGCACCCTCTGGACGGGGAACACTGAAGCTTTCTTT,CASTLWTGNTEAFF
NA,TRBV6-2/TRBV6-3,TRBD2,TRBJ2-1,TGTGCCAGCAGTTCTCCTAGCGGGGTAGGGTACAATGAGCAGTTCTTC,CASSSPSGVGYNEQFF
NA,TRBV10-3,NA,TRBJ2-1,TGTGCCATCAGTCCTATCTGGACGGGTAAATATGAGCAGTTCTTC,CAISPIWTGKYEQFF
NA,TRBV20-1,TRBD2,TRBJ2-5,TGCAGTGCCCTCCCCCGGGCGGGAGGGGAGACCCAGTACTTC,CSALPRAGGETQYF
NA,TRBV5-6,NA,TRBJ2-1,TGTGCCAGCAGCCGACAGATTGACTCCTACAATGGGCAGTTCTTC,CASSRQIDSYNGQFF
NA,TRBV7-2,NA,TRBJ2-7,TGTGCCAGCAGCTCTAGGGACGGGAAGAGCTCCTACGAGCAGTACTTC,CASSSRDGKSSYEQYF
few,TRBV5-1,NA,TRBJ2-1,TGCGCCAGCAGCTTGGGGGTGCAGGGTAAGAACACCGATGAGCAGTTCTTC,CASSLGVQGKNTDEQFF
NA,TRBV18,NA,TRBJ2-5,TGTACCAGCTCACCTCCCTTGGCAGGAAAGGAGACCCAGTACTTC,CTSSPPLAGKETQYF
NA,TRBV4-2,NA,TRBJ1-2,TGTGCCAGCAGCCCACCCGGGGGTCAGGGCGGCTACACCTTC,CASSPPGGQGGYTF
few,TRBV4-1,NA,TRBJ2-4,TGCGCCAGCAGCCAAGATAGGTCAACAGGGCGCATTCAGTACTTC,CASSQDRSTGRIQYF
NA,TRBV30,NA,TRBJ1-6,TGTGCCTGGAGTGTATGGGTGCCAGGGGTTAATTCACCCCTCCACTTT,CAWSVWVPGVNSPLHF
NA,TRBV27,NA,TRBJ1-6,TGTGCCAGCAGTATGCCAGGGGCATATTCACCCCTCCACTTT,CASSMPGAYSPLHF
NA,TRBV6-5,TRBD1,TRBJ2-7,TGTGCCAGCAGTGAGGACAGGGGCTATTCCTACGAGCAGTACTTC,CASSEDRGYSYEQYF